This TCR beta chain was captured in a study of cytomegalovirus exposure and HLA in healthy donors. Study observations and caveats: An ancestry cluster, one associated with Asian ancestry, reportedly showed fewer N-insertions than the roughly 670-donor mean in a later analysis. Overall, around 150 TCR beta chains were annotated as cytomegalovirus-associated.

A word on this clone: Its specificity is not known.

PCR employed 60 Vbeta and 13 Jbeta primers. Authors' data handling: A later analysis tallied 87 million or so unique TCR beta chains, about 9.9 million of them shared. TCRdb's table, derived via immunoSEQ multiplex PCR, lists solely in-frame clones and lacks some. V, J and clone size are those of that table, while D and trimming were read from the DNA. Counted here are under 150,000 clones, about 79% occurring once; the ten biggest clones make up over 2.5%. This CDR3 spans 13 amino acids. Germline CDR1 SGHTA, CDR2 FQGTGA. V was pared by 1 base and J by 5 bases, with 6 bases between. This rearrangement joins TRBV7-3 to TRBJ2-1; D gene unclear. The sample consisted of PBMCs. The clonotype was recovered from a male donor in good health and CMV-seronegative. Here the CDR3 DNA reads TGTGCCAGCAGCTTAAATAGTGACAATGAGCAGTTCTTC. This encodes CASSLNSDNEQFF.